Each of the 17 T cell receptor beta chains below was sequenced from the same sample in a study of T cell responses to AZD1222 COVID-19 vaccine. Method: immunoSEQ multiplex PCR; TCRdb's copy keeps in-frame clones and lacks some. The table has about 84,000 clones, approximately 86% seen once. The specimen comprised peripheral blood, sampled 28 days after the second AZD1222 dose. Receptors originate from an adult who received the AZD1222 COVID-19 vaccine.

The rearrangement links TRBV25-1 to TRBJ2-5; a possible D gene is TRBD2 (5 bases). In germline, CDR1 is MGHDK, CDR2 SYGVNS. V dropped 4 bases and J dropped 5 bases, with 14 bases sitting between them. CDR3 length equals 14 residues. This chain's CDR3 is CASSASRARETQYF. CDR3 bases: TGTGCCAGCAGTGCGTCGCGGGCTCGGGAGACCCAGTACTTC.

This sequence joins TRBV19 and TRBJ2-7; TRBD1 aligns across 7 bases. The V gene's germline CDR1 is LNHDA and CDR2 SQIVND (reference sequence). Trimming removed 8 bases from V and 2 bases from J; junction bases left unmatched: 6. The CDR3 totals 13 residues. Written as DNA, the CDR3 is TGTGCCAGTGCCCGACAGGGTACCTACGAGCAGTACTTC. This codes for CASARQGTYEQYF. The entire variable domain, with the rest obtained from reference TRBV19 and TRBJ2-7, is as follows: DGGITQSPKYLFRKEGQNVTLSCEQNLNHDAMYWYRQDPGQGLRLIYYSQIVNDFQKGDIAEGYSVSREKKESFPLTVTSAQKNPTAFYLCASARQGTYEQYFGPGTRLTVT.

V and J are TRBV4-3 and TRBJ2-7; D is perhaps TRBD1 or TRBD2 (5 bases each). Germline V gives CDR1 LGHNA, CDR2 YSLEER. Trimming stripped 2 bases from V and 3 bases from J, with 14 bases between. CDR3 length: 15 residues. The DNA for the CDR3 is TGCGCCAGCAGCCAATCCGGGACGGGCAGCTACGAGCAGTACTTC. Encoded protein: CASSQSGTGSYEQYF.

V usage is TRBV9 and J usage is TRBJ2-6; D unclear. Trimming took off 0 bases at V and 1 base at J, with 5 bases between the two ends. Germline V gene data show CDR1 as SGDLS and CDR2 as YYNGEE. The CDR3 consists of 15 residues. The DNA for the CDR3 is TGTGCCAGCAGCGTAGGGGTTTCTGGGGCCAACGTCCTGACTTTC. As protein: CASSVGVSGANVLTF.

This clone came up a few times. The genes are TRBV5-1 and TRBJ1-3; D gene unclear. V gave up 4 bases and J gave up 0 bases, with 17 bases separating them. The CDR3 has 17 residues. CDR1 and CDR2 from the germline V gene are SGHRS and YFSETQ. CDR3 sequence: CASSPSGSLFSGNTIYF. In nucleotides, the CDR3 is TGCGCCAGCAGCCCTTCGGGGTCTCTATTCTCTGGAAACACCATATATTTT.

This clone came up a few times. This rearrangement joins TRBV25-1 to TRBJ1-6, with D possibly TRBD1 on 5 matching bases. The germline V gene encodes CDR1 MGHDK and CDR2 SYGVNS. With 2 bases removed from V and 7 bases from J, the gap between germline ends came to 9 bases. The CDR3 contains 14 residues. The CDR3 reads CASSEGGVNSPLHF. In nucleotides, the CDR3 is TGTGCCAGCAGTGAAGGGGGGGTAAATTCACCCCTCCACTTT.

The gene calls are TRBV7-2 and TRBJ2-3; no firm D call. The CDR3 spans 12 residues. V shed 4 bases and J shed 4 bases, with 6 bases lying between them. Germline V gene data show CDR1 as SGHTA and CDR2 as FQGNSA. The CDR3 spells CASSWVADTQYF. DNA of the CDR3: TGTGCCAGCAGCTGGGTTGCAGATACGCAGTATTTT. The variable domain in full, completed from reference TRBV7-2 and TRBJ2-3, reads GAGVSQSPSNKVTEKGKDVELRCDPISGHTALYWYRQSLGQGLEFLIYFQGNSAPDKSGLPSDRFSAERTGGSVSTLTIQRTQQEDSAVYLCASSWVADTQYFGPGTRLTVL.

This chain links TRBV3-1 (or the pseudogene TRBV3-2) with TRBJ2-2; D remains ambiguous. Germline CDR1 and CDR2: LGHDT and YNNKEL (reference sequence). Between the trimmed V and J ends, which lost 2 bases and 7 bases, there was a span of 11 bases. The CDR3 is 14 amino acids. CDR3 protein: CASSQTGGGGELFF. CDR3 DNA: TGTGCCAGCAGCCAAACTGGTGGTGGCGGGGAGCTGTTTTTT.

The chain employs TRBV5-1 and TRBJ1-2; 9 bases agree with TRBD1. The CDR3 loop spans 14 amino acids. The V segment lost 4 bases and the J segment 6 bases; nucleotides outside the gene matches: 7. CDR1 is SGHRS and CDR2 is YFSETQ in the germline V gene. The CDR3 loop reads CASSTGQGFDGYTF. CDR3 nucleotide sequence: TGCGCCAGCAGCACTGGACAGGGGTTTGATGGCTACACCTTC.

V and J are TRBV28 and TRBJ1-6; 8 nucleotides line up with TRBD1. With V trimmed by 4 bases and J by 3 bases, 14 bases remained unmatched. CDR3 size: 19 residues. The germline CDR1 and CDR2 sequences are MDHEN and SYDVKM. Here the CDR3 DNA reads TGTGCCAGCAGTTACCTCCGACGGACAGGGTCTAACTATAATTCACCCCTCCACTTT. This codes for CASSYLRRTGSNYNSPLHF.

The chain is built from TRBV7-9 and TRBJ2-7, with D perhaps being TRBD1 or TRBD2 (5 bases each). CDR1 is SEHNR and CDR2 is FQNEAQ in the germline V gene (reference sequence). The CDR3 contains 13 residues. Trimming removed 6 bases at V and 5 bases at J, with 14 bases between. The CDR3 DNA reads TGTGCCAGCAGGTCCGGGACGGCGAACGAGCAGTACTTC. It codes for CASRSGTANEQYF.

The chain is built from TRBV9 and TRBJ2-3; D possibly matches TRBD1 or TRBD2 (5 bases each). Germline values: CDR1 SGDLS, CDR2 YYNGEE. Trimming removed 3 bases at V and 0 bases at J, with 20 bases between. The CDR3 covers 18 residues. In DNA, the CDR3 is TGTGCCAGCAGCGGTCATTTTGGGGGTCCGGCTAGCACAGATACGCAGTATTTT. This codes for CASSGHFGGPASTDTQYF.

The chain employs TRBV28 and TRBJ1-5, with D maybe TRBD1 (5 bases). The CDR3 spans 15 residues. In germline, CDR1 is MDHEN, CDR2 SYDVKM. The V and J ends lost 3 bases and 6 bases respectively, with 15 bases between them. The CDR3 DNA reads as TGTGCCAGCAGTTTCCCCCAAGCCAGGGTTCAGCCCCAGCATTTT. Residues: CASSFPQARVQPQHF. The whole variable domain, remainder taken from reference TRBV28 and TRBJ1-5, is DVKVTQSSRYLVKRTGEKVFLECVQDMDHENMFWYRQDPGLGLRLIYFSYDVKMKEKGDIPEGYSVSREKKERFSLILESASTNQTSMYLCASSFPQARVQPQHFGDGTRLSIL.

The genes are TRBV30 and TRBJ1-3, with D hard to call. The V gene lost 3 bases and the J gene lost 0 bases, with 9 bases spanning the gap. CDR3 length: 14 amino acids. Germline CDR1 GTSNPN, CDR2 SVGIG (reference sequence). The CDR3 is CAWRITLSGNTIYF. The CDR3 nucleotides are TGTGCCTGGAGGATCACCCTCTCTGGAAACACCATATATTTT.

This chain links TRBV13 with TRBJ2-7; possibly TRBD1 for D (6 bases). Germline CDR1 and CDR2: PRHDT and FYEKMQ (reference sequence). V lost 0 bases to trimming and J lost 3 bases, with 15 bases between them. The CDR3 has 16 amino acids. The DNA of the CDR3 is TGTGCCAGCAGCTTAGGCCCCTCAGGGGTCGGCTACGAGCAGTACTTC. Translating it yields CASSLGPSGVGYEQYF.

The chain uses TRBV4-2 and TRBJ1-5; the D gene is possibly TRBD1 (6 bases). Germline V gene data show CDR1 as LGHNA and CDR2 as YNFKEQ. The CDR3 has 18 amino acids. V lost 0 bases, J lost 1 base, and 16 bases lay in between. The CDR3 is CASSQDQGGTTSNQPQHF. CDR3 DNA sequence: TGTGCCAGCAGCCAAGATCAAGGGGGGACTACAAGCAATCAGCCCCAGCATTTT.

This rearrangement joins TRBV6-5 to TRBJ2-5; TRBD1 agrees at 10 bases. CDR1 is MNHEY and CDR2 is SVGAGI in the germline V gene. V lost 8 bases and J lost 5; bases outside the gene matches: 5. The CDR3 length is 13 residues. CDR3 loop: CASSRGQGETQYF. Written as DNA, the CDR3 is TGTGCCAGCTCGAGGGGACAGGGGGAGACCCAGTACTTC.